This T cell receptor beta chain was captured in a study of cytomegalovirus exposure and HLA in healthy donors. At the level of the study: A prior study identified 100 million to 130 million unique TCR beta sequences from about 180 million T cells.

Germline CDR1 is DFQATT and CDR2 is SNEGSKA (reference sequence). The CDR3 loop spans 11 amino acids. This clone was observed a handful of times. At one end the junction does not follow the germline gene, possibly because of a read error. PCR was performed using 60 Vbeta and 13 Jbeta primers. The protocol was immunoSEQ multiplex PCR, while the TCRdb copy is restricted to in-frame clones and leaves out a portion. The table has roughly 100,000 clones, nearly 15% seen once. V usage is TRBV20-1 and J usage is TRBJ1-2; tentatively, D is TRBD1 (5 bases). The clonotype originates from a female donor in good health and CMV-seronegative. The source material was PBMCs. CDR3 in DNA: TGCAGTGCTAGAGATGGGCAGGGATCGGCCTTC. Protein product: CSARDGQGSAF.